This TCR beta chain was observed in a study of cytomegalovirus exposure and HLA in healthy donors. Overall study findings and caveats: Sequencing likely produced, as an artifact, a cluster of highly shared sequence variants. In an earlier analysis, most TCR beta V segments were productive about 87% or about 30% of the time.

V lost 1 base and J lost 4, with 13 bases in between. Looked up from germline, CDR1 is LNHDA and CDR2 is SQIVND (reference sequence). The CDR3 loop spans 15 amino acids. In nominal health when sampled, donors likely had unrecorded immune exposures nonetheless. About this clone: Its specificity is not known.

The PCR employed 60 Vbeta primers together with 13 Jbeta primers. Assay used: immunoSEQ multiplex PCR; TCRdb lists only in-frame clones, some missing. The table lists around 200,000 clones. The chain has TRBV19 and TRBJ1-1, with D uncertain. The TCR comes from a woman aged 25 to 45 in good health and CMV-seropositive. Material: PBMCs. The CDR3 protein is CASSIAGFGSTEAFF. The CDR3 DNA is TGTGCCAGTAGTATAGCGGGGTTCGGAAGCACTGAAGCTTTCTTT.